A single sample is the source of the 5 T cell receptor beta chains below, sequenced in a study of blood T cells in healthy people across ages (dated by TCRdb to the mid-2010s). Library preparation employed 5' RACE. Instrument used: Illumina HiSeq 2500. The second PCR ran for roughly 7 to 11 cycles and used a J-beta primer mix along with a sample-barcoded 5' primer. TCRdb handled the public reads itself, with Q25 trimming in fastp and clone calling in MiXCR, and kept productive beta chains. Each entry merges the rows of one CDR3 protein and shows their most common DNA and genes. The sample records over a million distinct CDR3 sequences, 45% of which are singletons. In total, the top ten clones hold approximately 20% of the sample. Sequenced sample: blood. The receptor source for this set is a woman aged 60-70 years in good health.

The chain joins TRBV15 to TRBJ2-1; no clear D gene. The CDR3 covers 14 residues. Germline CDR1 LNHNV, CDR2 YYDKDF (reference sequence). The V gene lost 0 bases and the J gene lost 3 bases, with 6 bases spanning the gap. The DNA of the CDR3 is TGTGCCACCAGCAGAGAACCGAGCTACAATGAGCAGTTCTTC. This codes for CATSREPSYNEQFF.

V gene TRBV11-2 combines with J gene TRBJ2-5; D is unresolved. Germline CDR1 is SGHAT and CDR2 is FQNNGV. The CDR3 consists of 16 residues. Trimming removed 5 bases from V and 2 bases from J, with 18 bases in between. The CDR3, as DNA: TGTGCCAGCAGCATACGAGTGGACCTAACTCAAGAGACCCAGTACTTC. Amino acid sequence: CASSIRVDLTQETQYF.

This clonotype came up a few times. The gene calls are TRBV21-1 and TRBJ2-7; the table's D call of TRBD1 was not tested on the DNA. TRBV21-1 is described as a pseudogene. The CDR3 runs 18 residues. The CDR3 protein is CASSNSSNRKGQEDEQYF. CDR3 in DNA: TGTGCCAGCAGCAATTCCTCCAACCGCAAAGGACAGGAAGACGAGCAGTACTTC.

In the case of this clonotype: The junction departs from germline at one end; a sequencing error may be responsible. The chain has TRBV6-7 and TRBJ2-3; D is uncertain. TRBV6-7 is an ORF, with its function uncertain. This CDR3 region has 17 residues. CDR3 sequence reads: CVSADHGHRESTDTQYF. The CDR3 DNA sequence: TGTGTCAGCGCCGATCACGGCCACAGAGAATCCACAGATACGCAGTATTTT.

CDR3 sequence (DNA): TGTGCCAGCAGTGTTGATATCAATCAGCCCCAGCATTTT. Protein product: CASSVDINQPQHF. The J gene is TRBJ1-5, the V gene TRBV12-3 or TRBV12-4; D remains unclear. V was clipped by 5 bases and J by 3 bases, with 8 bases between them. The CDR3 sequence is 13 residues long.